These 16 T cell receptor beta chains originate from one sample sequenced in a study of blood T cell repertoires in COVID-19. Repertoires were generated with immunoSEQ multiplex PCR, while TCRdb's copy carries only in-frame clones and drops some. Altogether some 40,000 clones are present, approximately 94% being singletons, with the ten largest covering approximately 0.37%. The specimen was peripheral blood. The receptors shown here come from a man aged 45-60 years with COVID-19, enrolled during active disease.

The chain links TRBV30 to TRBJ2-3, with 7 bases identical to TRBD2. Germline CDR1 reads GTSNPN; CDR2 reads SVGIG (reference sequence). Unmatched junction bases numbered 8, after V lost 0 bases and J lost 5 bases. This CDR3 spans 15 amino acids. The CDR3 loop is CAWSVRRELGDTQYF. The CDR3 DNA reads TGTGCCTGGAGTGTACGGCGGGAGTTGGGAGATACGCAGTATTTT.

A word on this clone: The same CDR3 can be traced to other DNA sequences in this sample. The V gene is TRBV11-2, the J gene TRBJ1-1, with 8 bases identical to TRBD1. The germline V gene encodes CDR1 SGHAT and CDR2 FQNNGV. Germline trimming cut 5 bases from V and 3 bases from J; bases unmatched to any gene: 2. The CDR3 contains 13 residues. This chain's CDR3 is CASSLDRDTEAFF. The DNA of the CDR3 is TGTGCCAGCAGCCTGGACAGGGACACTGAAGCTTTCTTT.

The table lists this clone with a few counts. The CDR3 loop is CALSQGKAEETRQYF. CDR3 nucleotides: TGTGCCCTATCTCAGGGGAAGGCGGAAGAAACCCGGCAGTACTTC. The chain is built from TRBV7-9 and TRBJ2-7; TRBD1 might be the D (6 bases). V shed 11 bases and J shed 9 bases, with 29 bases lying between them. The CDR3 is 15 amino acids. Germline values: CDR1 SEHNR, CDR2 FQNEAQ (reference sequence).

The chain combines TRBV7-9 with TRBJ1-1, with D unclear. Looked up from germline, CDR1 is SEHNR and CDR2 is FQNEAQ (reference sequence). This CDR3 contains 16 residues. Trimming left V 3 bases short and J 2 bases short, with 16 bases between. The CDR3 loop is CASSLTLRERNTEAFF. The CDR3 DNA follows: TGTGCCAGCAGCTTGACGCTCCGGGAAAGAAACACTGAAGCTTTCTTT.

This clone was found once. The V and J genes are TRBV7-3 and TRBJ1-1; D ambiguous. The V and J ends lost 2 bases and 1 base respectively, with 5 bases between them. Germline V gene data show CDR1 as SGHTA and CDR2 as FQGTGA. There are 13 residues in the CDR3. In DNA, the CDR3 is TGTGCCAGCAGCTTAGTAGAGAACACTGAAGCTTTCTTT. Protein sequence: CASSLVENTEAFF.

The CDR3 region is CASSDRGGTEAFF. CDR3 DNA sequence: TGCGCCAGCAGCGACAGAGGTGGCACTGAAGCTTTCTTT. The J gene is TRBJ1-1, the V gene TRBV5-1; tentatively, D is TRBD1 (5 bases). This CDR3 contains 13 residues. V shed 4 bases and J shed 4 bases, with 11 bases lying between them. From germline, CDR1 is SGHRS and CDR2 YFSETQ.

The V gene is TRBV9, the J gene TRBJ2-1; 9 nucleotides agree with TRBD2. Germline CDR1 SGDLS, CDR2 YYNGEE. The CDR3 runs 15 residues. The trim removed 4 bases at V and 7 bases at J, leaving 9 bases unmatched. The CDR3 is CASSWGSGSNNEQFF. CDR3 DNA: TGTGCCAGCAGCTGGGGTAGCGGGAGCAATAATGAGCAGTTCTTC.

The chain carries TRBV5-6 and TRBJ2-7; possibly TRBD2 for D (6 bases). CDR1 and CDR2 from the germline V gene are SGHDT and YYEEEE. With 4 bases removed from V and 2 bases from J, the gap between germline ends came to 13 bases. CDR3 length: 14 amino acids. As DNA, the CDR3 is TGTGCCAGCAGCCCCCTAGCGAGTCCCTACGAGCAGTACTTC. Encoded protein: CASSPLASPYEQYF.

The chain has TRBV4-3 and TRBJ2-1, with 7 bases aligning to TRBD1. CDR1 and CDR2 (germline): LGHNA, YSLEER. V dropped 2 bases and J dropped 3; count of bases not matched to a gene: 4. The CDR3 consists of 15 residues. The CDR3 region has the DNA TGCGCCAGCAGCCAACACCGGGACAGCTACAATGAGCAGTTCTTC. Amino acid sequence: CASSQHRDSYNEQFF.

This chain links TRBV5-6 with TRBJ1-2; the match to TRBD1 covers 9 bases. The CDR3 contains 17 residues. The junction had 12 bases not matched to a gene; V was cut back by 0 bases and J by 6 bases. CDR1 SGHDT and CDR2 YYEEEE come from the germline V gene. The CDR3 sequence: CASSLAILEQGADGYTF. DNA of the CDR3: TGTGCCAGCAGCTTGGCAATCTTGGAACAGGGGGCTGATGGCTACACCTTC.

The J gene is TRBJ2-1, the V gene TRBV12-3 or TRBV12-4; D gene unclear. V was pared by 5 bases and J by 7 bases, with 9 bases between. The CDR3 length is 12 residues. Here the CDR3 DNA reads TGTGCCAGCAGTCCGAAACTAAATGAGCAGTTCTTC. It encodes CASSPKLNEQFF.

The rearrangement links TRBV19 to TRBJ2-1; D is possibly TRBD1 (5 bases). The CDR3 is 14 residues long. CDR1 and CDR2 from the germline V gene are LNHDA and SQIVND (reference sequence). V lost 5 bases and J 5 bases, leaving 13 bases between the germline ends. CDR3 loop: CASSRLQVDNEQFF. DNA of the CDR3: TGTGCCAGTAGTCGGCTACAGGTGGACAATGAGCAGTTCTTC.

The chain is built from TRBV7-2 and TRBJ1-5, with 8 positions matching TRBD1. This CDR3 has 15 residues. In germline, CDR1 is SGHTA, CDR2 FQGNSA. J gave up 11 bases and V 1 base, and 10 bases lay outside the gene matches. This chain's CDR3 is CASSLGTGRGMSQHF. The CDR3 DNA reads TGTGCCAGCAGCTTAGGGACAGGGCGGGGAATGTCCCAGCATTTT.

The chain links TRBV11-2 to TRBJ2-1, with 11 nucleotides matching TRBD2. The germline CDR1 and CDR2 sequences are SGHAT and FQNNGV. This CDR3 has 18 amino acids. The trim removed 4 bases at V and 6 bases at J, leaving 14 bases unmatched. The CDR3 protein is CASSSYSSGRAITNEQFF. Here the CDR3 DNA reads TGTGCCAGCAGCTCCTATAGTAGCGGGAGGGCCATTACCAATGAGCAGTTCTTC.

The chain links TRBV19 to TRBJ2-7; 7 bases are shared with TRBD1. The junction had 9 bases not matched to a gene; V was cut back by 3 bases and J by 4 bases. CDR3 length: 15 amino acids. Germline V gene lookup returns CDR1 LNHDA and CDR2 SQIVND (reference sequence). The CDR3 region is CASSIRGTTPYEQYF. In DNA form, the CDR3 reads TGTGCCAGTAGTATCAGGGGGACCACCCCGTACGAGCAGTACTTC.

The chain links TRBV2 to TRBJ1-2; D ambiguous. The CDR3 loop spans 12 amino acids. The germline CDR1 and CDR2 sequences are SNHLY and FYNNEI. Between the trimmed V and J ends, which lost 3 bases and 5 bases, there was a span of 7 bases. DNA for the CDR3: TGTGCCAGCAGTGAGGGAGGGTATGGCTACACCTTC. Its protein is CASSEGGYGYTF.